The sequence of this TCR beta chain was determined in a study of T cells in Graves' hyperthyroidism and ophthalmopathy. Findings and limits, study-wide: A 13 V-J model separated ophthalmopathy from stable hyperthyroidism.

Many counts were recorded for this clonotype. Its antigen is not identified. Template material for amplifying TCR beta CDR3 regions consisted of RNA transcripts. The HTBI set primed first-round TCR CDR3 RT-PCR. TCRdb recomputed calls from the multiplex PCR reads with MiXCR, one row per CDR3 protein. In the table there are 400,000 to 550,000 distinct CDR3 sequences, approximately 15% of which are singletons. Across 18 months, stable Graves' hyperthyroidism was marked by no progression to ophthalmopathy. Between the trimmed V and J ends, which lost 3 bases and 6 bases, there was a span of 11 bases. CDR1 and CDR2 from the germline V gene are GTSNPN and SVGIG (reference sequence). CDR3 length: 12 residues.

The receptor's source is a woman between 18 and 29 years old with Graves' hyperthyroidism. The chain joins TRBV30 to TRBJ1-1; D is unresolved. The source material was blood. Written as DNA, the CDR3 is TGTGCCTGGAGGACGACACTTTCTGAAGCTTTCTTT. As protein: CAWRTTLSEAFF.